Shown below are 2 T cell receptor beta chains from a single sample sequenced in a study of cytomegalovirus exposure and HLA in healthy donors. In the PCR, 60 Vbeta and 13 Jbeta primers were used. Here immunoSEQ multiplex PCR was the method, and the copy in TCRdb shows in-frame clones only, minus some. The sample gives 130,000 or so clones, 79% of which show up once; about 1% is in the top ten. The specimen was PBMCs. The receptors here all came from a male donor in good health and CMV-seronegative.

This chain joins TRBV5-1 and TRBJ2-1; TRBD1 aligns across 8 bases. The V segment lost 1 base and the J segment 8 bases; nucleotides outside the gene matches: 8. The CDR3 loop spans 15 amino acids. Per the germline V gene, CDR1 is SGHRS and CDR2 is YFSETQ. The chain's CDR3 is CASSLRQGANDEQFF. CDR3 sequence (DNA): TGCGCCAGCAGCTTGAGGCAGGGGGCTAACGATGAGCAGTTCTTC. Filled out from reference TRBV5-1 and TRBJ2-1, the complete variable domain reads KAGVTQTPRYLIKTRGQQVTLSCSPISGHRSVSWYQQTPGQGLQFLFEYFSETQRNKGNFPGRFSGRQFSNSRSEMNVSTLELGDSALYLCASSLRQGANDEQFFGPGTRLTVL.

This chain joins TRBV27 and TRBJ2-4, with a possible D match to TRBD2 (6 bases). This CDR3 has 12 amino acids. The V gene's germline CDR1 is MNHEY and CDR2 SMNVEV (reference sequence). Trimming pared 5 bases from V and 9 bases from J, leaving 11 bases between. The CDR3 is CASSPYGGIQYF. In DNA form, the CDR3 reads TGTGCCAGCAGTCCGTACGGGGGCATTCAGTACTTC.